This entry is about one TCR beta chain. Its antigen is unknown. No clone much larger than this one lies a single base away; base qualities are absent. To prepare the library, the immunoSEQ multiplex PCR assay was applied. The clones in this table, taken by TCRdb from immuneACCESS, are in-frame only. Not every clone is retained; where verified, under half of the shortfall comes from an unresolved V gene, and the cause of the rest is unknown. The sample profile shows 40,000 to 55,000 clones; approximately 92% of them were found once. The ten top clones hold 6.5% to 9.5% of the sample. This sample was included in a study of T cell changes during pregnancy in multiple sclerosis (dated by TCRdb to between 2018 and 2021). For the wider study: In women with multiple sclerosis, the researchers looked at how the T cell repertoire shifted as pregnancy progressed.

Its CDR3 holds 14 amino acids, cysteine through phenylalanine. Only CDR3 DNA is held: 42 bases, read in frame from base 1. A distance of 15 bases separates the germline ends of V and J, which lose 4 bases and 5 bases respectively. CDR1 and CDR2 are read off the germline V gene as SGHTS and YDEGEE. This sequence uses TRBV5-8 and TRBJ1-2, with TRBD1 as a weak D call on 5 bases. The TCR sequence derives from a female donor with multiple sclerosis, enrolled in a pregnancy study. This sample comprised CD8+ T cells from peripheral blood mononuclear cells, obtained in the second trimester of pregnancy. Here is the DNA: TGTGCCAGCAGCACGGCGGGGGGAGGATATGGCTACACCTTC. Translated, this is CASSTAGGGYGYTF.